This TCR beta chain was retrieved from a study of cytomegalovirus exposure and HLA in healthy donors. The PCR had 60 Vbeta and 13 Jbeta primers. Clones were sequenced by immunoSEQ multiplex PCR, and TCRdb holds only the in-frame ones, with some missing. The sample lists under 200,000 clones; roughly three quarters were seen once. The sequenced sample consisted of PBMCs. The TCR was taken from a woman between 50 and 59 years old in good health and CMV-seronegative.

The CDR3 DNA follows: TGTGCCAGTAGTTCCCTAGCGGGAGTCTCCTACGAGCAGTACTTC. It translates to CASSSLAGVSYEQYF. The chain uses TRBV19 and TRBJ2-7; 10 nucleotides match TRBD2. Trimming cost V 5 bases and J 0 bases; bases outside gene matches: 4. CDR1 and CDR2 (germline): LNHDA, SQIVND (reference sequence). This CDR3 contains 15 residues. The whole variable domain, filled in from reference TRBV19 and TRBJ2-7, reads DGGITQSPKYLFRKEGQNVTLSCEQNLNHDAMYWYRQDPGQGLRLIYYSQIVNDFQKGDIAEGYSVSREKKESFPLTVTSAQKNPTAFYLCASSSLAGVSYEQYFGPGTRLTVT.